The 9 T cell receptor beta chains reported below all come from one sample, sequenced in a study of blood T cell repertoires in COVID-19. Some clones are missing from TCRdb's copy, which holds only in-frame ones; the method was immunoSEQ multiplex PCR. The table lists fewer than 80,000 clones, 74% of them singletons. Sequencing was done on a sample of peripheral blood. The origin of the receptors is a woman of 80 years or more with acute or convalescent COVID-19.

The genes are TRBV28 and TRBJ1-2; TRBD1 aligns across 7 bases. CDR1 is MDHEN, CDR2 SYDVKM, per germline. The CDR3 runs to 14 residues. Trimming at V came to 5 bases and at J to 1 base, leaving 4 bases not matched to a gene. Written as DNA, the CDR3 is TGTGCCAGCAGTATAGGGGGCCTTAACTATGGCTACACCTTC. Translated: CASSIGGLNYGYTF.

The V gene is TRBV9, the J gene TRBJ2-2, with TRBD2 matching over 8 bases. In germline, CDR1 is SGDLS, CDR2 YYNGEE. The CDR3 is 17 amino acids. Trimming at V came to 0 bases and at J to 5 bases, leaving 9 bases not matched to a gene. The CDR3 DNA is TGTGCCAGCAGCGTAGGGCTAGCGGGTCTCGGGACCGGGGAGCTGTTTTTT. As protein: CASSVGLAGLGTGELFF.

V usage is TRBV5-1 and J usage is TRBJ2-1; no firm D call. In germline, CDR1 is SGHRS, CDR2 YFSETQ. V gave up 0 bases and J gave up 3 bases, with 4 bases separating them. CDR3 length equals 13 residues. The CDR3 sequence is CASSLASYNEQFF. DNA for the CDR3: TGCGCCAGCAGCTTGGCCAGCTACAATGAGCAGTTCTTC. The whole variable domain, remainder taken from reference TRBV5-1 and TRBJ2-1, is KAGVTQTPRYLIKTRGQQVTLSCSPISGHRSVSWYQQTPGQGLQFLFEYFSETQRNKGNFPGRFSGRQFSNSRSEMNVSTLELGDSALYLCASSLASYNEQFFGPGTRLTVL.

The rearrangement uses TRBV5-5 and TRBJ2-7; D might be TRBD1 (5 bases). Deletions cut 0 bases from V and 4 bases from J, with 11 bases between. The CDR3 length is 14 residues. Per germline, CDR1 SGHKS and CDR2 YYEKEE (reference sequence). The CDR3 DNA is TGTGCCAGCAGCTTGGTAGGGGATCAGTACGAGCAGTACTTC. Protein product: CASSLVGDQYEQYF.

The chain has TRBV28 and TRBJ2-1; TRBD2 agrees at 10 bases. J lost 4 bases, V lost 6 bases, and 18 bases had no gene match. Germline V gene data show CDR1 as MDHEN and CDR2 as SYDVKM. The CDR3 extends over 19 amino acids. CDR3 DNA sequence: TGTGCCAGCAGGCTACAGGGAGGTCGGACTAGCGGATCTTACAATGAGCAGTTCTTC. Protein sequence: CASRLQGGRTSGSYNEQFF.

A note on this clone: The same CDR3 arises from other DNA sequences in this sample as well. In DNA, the CDR3 is TGTGCCAGCCATCGTAGGCGTAGCGGGGCCAACGTCCTGACTTTC. Amino acid sequence: CASHRRRSGANVLTF. The chain combines TRBV6-5 with TRBJ2-6; unclear D gene. V dropped 8 bases and J dropped 4 bases, with 15 bases sitting between them. There are 15 residues in the CDR3. The V gene's germline CDR1 is MNHEY and CDR2 SVGAGI.

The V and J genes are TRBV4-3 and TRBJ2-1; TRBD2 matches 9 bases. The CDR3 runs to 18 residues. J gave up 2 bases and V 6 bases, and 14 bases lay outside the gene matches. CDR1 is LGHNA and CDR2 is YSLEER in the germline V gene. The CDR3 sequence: CASSYGIASGTPYNEQFF. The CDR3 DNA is TGCGCCAGCAGTTACGGGATCGCTAGCGGGACCCCCTACAATGAGCAGTTCTTC.

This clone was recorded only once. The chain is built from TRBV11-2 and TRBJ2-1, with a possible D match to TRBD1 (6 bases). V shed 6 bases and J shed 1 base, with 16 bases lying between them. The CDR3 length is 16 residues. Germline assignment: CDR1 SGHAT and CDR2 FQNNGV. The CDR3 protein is CASRNLQGKSYNEQFF. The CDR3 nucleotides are TGTGCCAGCAGAAACCTCCAGGGGAAATCCTACAATGAGCAGTTCTTC.

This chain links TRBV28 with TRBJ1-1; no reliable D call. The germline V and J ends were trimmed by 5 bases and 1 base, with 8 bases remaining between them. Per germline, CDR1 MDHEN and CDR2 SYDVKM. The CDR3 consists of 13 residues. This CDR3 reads CASSNTRNTEAFF. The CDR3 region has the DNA TGTGCCAGCAGTAATACAAGGAACACTGAAGCTTTCTTT.